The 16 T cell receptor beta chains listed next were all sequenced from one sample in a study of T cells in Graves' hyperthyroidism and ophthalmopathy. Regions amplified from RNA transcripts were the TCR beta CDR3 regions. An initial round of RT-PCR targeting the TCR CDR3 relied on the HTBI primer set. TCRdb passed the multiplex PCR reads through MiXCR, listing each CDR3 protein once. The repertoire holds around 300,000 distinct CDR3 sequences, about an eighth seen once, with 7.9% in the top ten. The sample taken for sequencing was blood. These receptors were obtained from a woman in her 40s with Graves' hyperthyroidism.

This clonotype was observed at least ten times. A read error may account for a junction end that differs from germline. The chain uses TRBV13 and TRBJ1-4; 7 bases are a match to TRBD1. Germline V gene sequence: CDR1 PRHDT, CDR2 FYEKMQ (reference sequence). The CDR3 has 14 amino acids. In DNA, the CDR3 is TGTGCCAGCAGCCTAGGGGGCCGGTATGAAAAACTGTTTTTT. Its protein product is CASSLGGRYEKLFF.

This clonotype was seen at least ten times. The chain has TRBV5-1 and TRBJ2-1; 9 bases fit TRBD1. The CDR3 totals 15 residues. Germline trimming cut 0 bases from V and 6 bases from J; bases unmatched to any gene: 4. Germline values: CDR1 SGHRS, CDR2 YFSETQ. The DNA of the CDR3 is TGCGCCAGCAGCTTGGAGGGACAGGGAACCAATGAGCAGTTCTTC. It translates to CASSLEGQGTNEQFF.

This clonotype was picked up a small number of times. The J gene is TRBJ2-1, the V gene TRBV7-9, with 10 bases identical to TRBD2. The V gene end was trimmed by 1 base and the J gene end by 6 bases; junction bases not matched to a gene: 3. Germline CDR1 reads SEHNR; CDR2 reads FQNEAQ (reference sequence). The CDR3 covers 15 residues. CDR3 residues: CASSLGSGRANEQFF. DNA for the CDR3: TGTGCCAGCAGCTTAGGGAGCGGGAGGGCCAATGAGCAGTTCTTC. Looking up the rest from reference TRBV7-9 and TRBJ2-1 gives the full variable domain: DTGVSQNPRHKITKRGQNVTFRCDPISEHNRLYWYRQTLGQGPEFLTYFQNEAQLEKSRLLSDRFSAERPKGSFSTLEIQRTEQGDSAMYLCASSLGSGRANEQFFGPGTRLTVL.

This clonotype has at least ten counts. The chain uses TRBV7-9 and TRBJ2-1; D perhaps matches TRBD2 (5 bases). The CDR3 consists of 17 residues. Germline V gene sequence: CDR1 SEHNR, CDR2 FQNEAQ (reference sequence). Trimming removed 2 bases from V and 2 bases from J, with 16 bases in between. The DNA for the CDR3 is TGTGCCAGCAGCTTAAAGCGGCCGAACGGCCCCTACAATGAGCAGTTCTTC. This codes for CASSLKRPNGPYNEQFF.

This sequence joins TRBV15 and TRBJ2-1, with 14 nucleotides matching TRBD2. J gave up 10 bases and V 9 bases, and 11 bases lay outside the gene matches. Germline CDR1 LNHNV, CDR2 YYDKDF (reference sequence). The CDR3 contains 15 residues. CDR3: CATKPGTSGSEEQFF. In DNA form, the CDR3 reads TGTGCCACTAAACCCGGGACTAGCGGGAGCGAAGAGCAGTTCTTC. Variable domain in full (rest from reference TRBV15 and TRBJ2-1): DAMVIQNPRYQVTQFGKPVTLSCSQTLNHNVMYWYQQKSSQAPKLLFHYYDKDFNNEADTPDNFQSRRPNTSFCFLDIRSPGLGDTAMYLCATKPGTSGSEEQFFGPGTRLTVL.

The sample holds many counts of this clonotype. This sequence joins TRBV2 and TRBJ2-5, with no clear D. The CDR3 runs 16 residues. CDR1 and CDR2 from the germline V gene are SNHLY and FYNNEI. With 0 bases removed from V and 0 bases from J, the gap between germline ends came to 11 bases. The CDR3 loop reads CASSEAQQLYQETQYF. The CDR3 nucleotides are TGTGCCAGCAGTGAAGCCCAACAGCTGTACCAAGAGACCCAGTACTTC.

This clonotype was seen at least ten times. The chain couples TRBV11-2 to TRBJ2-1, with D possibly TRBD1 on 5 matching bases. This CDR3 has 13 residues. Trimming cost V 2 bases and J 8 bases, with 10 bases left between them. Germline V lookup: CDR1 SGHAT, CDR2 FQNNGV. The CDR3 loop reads CASSLQGFHEQFF. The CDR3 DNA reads TGTGCCAGCAGCTTACAGGGTTTTCATGAGCAGTTCTTC.

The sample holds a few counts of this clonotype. The CDR3 region is CATSDEDSNQYF. DNA of the CDR3: TGTGCCACCAGTGATGAGGACAGCAATCAGTACTTC. The V gene is TRBV24-1, the J gene TRBJ2-5, with D possibly TRBD1 on 6 matching bases. The CDR3 runs to 12 residues. Between the trimmed V and J ends, which lost 3 bases and 11 bases, there was a span of 12 bases. Germline CDR1 is KGHDR and CDR2 is SFDVKD.

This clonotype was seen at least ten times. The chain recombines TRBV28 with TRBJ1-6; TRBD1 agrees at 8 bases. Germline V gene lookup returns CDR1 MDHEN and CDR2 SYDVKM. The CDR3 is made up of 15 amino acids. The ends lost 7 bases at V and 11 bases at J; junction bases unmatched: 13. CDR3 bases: TGTGCCAGCACCTCCATGGGGACAGGCGCTGCACCCCTCCACTTT. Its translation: CASTSMGTGAAPLHF.

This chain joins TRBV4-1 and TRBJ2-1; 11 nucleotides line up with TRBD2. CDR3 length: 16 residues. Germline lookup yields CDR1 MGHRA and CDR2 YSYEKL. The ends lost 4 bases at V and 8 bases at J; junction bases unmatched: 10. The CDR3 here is CASSRRLAGSVDEQFF. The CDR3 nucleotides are TGCGCCAGCAGCCGGCGACTAGCGGGAAGTGTCGATGAGCAGTTCTTC.

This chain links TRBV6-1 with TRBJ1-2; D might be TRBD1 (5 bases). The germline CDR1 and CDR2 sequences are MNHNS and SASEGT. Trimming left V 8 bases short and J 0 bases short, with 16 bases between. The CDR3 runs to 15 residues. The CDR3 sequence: CASVGALGANYGYTF. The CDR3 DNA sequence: TGTGCCAGCGTCGGGGCCCTGGGGGCTAACTATGGCTACACCTTC.

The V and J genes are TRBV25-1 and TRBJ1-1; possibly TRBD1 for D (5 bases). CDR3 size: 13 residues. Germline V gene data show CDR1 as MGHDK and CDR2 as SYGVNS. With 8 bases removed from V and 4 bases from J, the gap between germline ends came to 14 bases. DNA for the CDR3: TGTGCCAGCGGGACCGGGTGGTTCACTGAAGCTTTCTTT. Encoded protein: CASGTGWFTEAFF.

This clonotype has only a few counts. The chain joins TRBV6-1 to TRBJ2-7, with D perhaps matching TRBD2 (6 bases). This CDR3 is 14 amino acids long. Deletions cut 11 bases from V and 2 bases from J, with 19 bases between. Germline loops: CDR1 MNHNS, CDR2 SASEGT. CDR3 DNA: TGTGCCCCATGGAAGGGCGGGAACCCCTACGAGCAGTACTTC. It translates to CAPWKGGNPYEQYF.

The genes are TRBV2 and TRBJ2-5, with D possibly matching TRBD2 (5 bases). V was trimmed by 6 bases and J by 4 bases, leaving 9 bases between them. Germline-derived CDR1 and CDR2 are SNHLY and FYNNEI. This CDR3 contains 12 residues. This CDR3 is CASSGVLETQYF. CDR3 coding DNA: TGTGCCAGCAGCGGGGTATTAGAGACCCAGTACTTC.

The CDR3 spells CASSLEWGQGHEQYF. The DNA of the CDR3 is TGTGCCAGCAGCTTGGAGTGGGGACAGGGCCACGAGCAGTACTTC. The rearrangement joins TRBV5-5 to TRBJ2-7; TRBD1 aligns across 9 bases. The CDR3 covers 15 residues. V lost 0 bases to trimming and J lost 5 bases; unmatched junction nucleotides: 6. Germline V gene lookup returns CDR1 SGHKS and CDR2 YYEKEE (reference sequence). The whole variable domain, filled in from reference TRBV5-5 and TRBJ2-7, reads DAGVTQSPTHLIKTRGQQVTLRCSPISGHKSVSWYQQVLGQGPQFIFQYYEKEERGRGNFPDRFSARQFPNYSSELNVNALLLGDSALYLCASSLEWGQGHEQYFGPGTRLTVT.

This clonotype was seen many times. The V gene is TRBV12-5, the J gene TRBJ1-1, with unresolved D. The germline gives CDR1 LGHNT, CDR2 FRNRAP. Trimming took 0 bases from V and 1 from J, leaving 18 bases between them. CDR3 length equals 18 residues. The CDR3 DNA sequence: TGTGCTAGTGGTTTGGTACTAGGAAAGGGAGGAGAGAACACTGAAGCTTTCTTT. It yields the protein CASGLVLGKGGENTEAFF.